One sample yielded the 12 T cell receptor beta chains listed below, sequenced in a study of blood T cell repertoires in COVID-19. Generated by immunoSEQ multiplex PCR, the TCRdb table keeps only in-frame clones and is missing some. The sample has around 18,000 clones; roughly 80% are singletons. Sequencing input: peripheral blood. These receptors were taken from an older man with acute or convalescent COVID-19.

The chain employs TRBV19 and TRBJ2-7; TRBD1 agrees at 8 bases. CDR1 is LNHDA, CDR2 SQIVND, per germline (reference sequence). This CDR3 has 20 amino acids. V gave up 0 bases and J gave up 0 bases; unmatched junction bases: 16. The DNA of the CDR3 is TGTGCCAGTAGTATAGATTCAACCGTGGACAGGGAATTGTTCTCCTACGAGCAGTACTTC. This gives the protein CASSIDSTVDRELFSYEQYF.

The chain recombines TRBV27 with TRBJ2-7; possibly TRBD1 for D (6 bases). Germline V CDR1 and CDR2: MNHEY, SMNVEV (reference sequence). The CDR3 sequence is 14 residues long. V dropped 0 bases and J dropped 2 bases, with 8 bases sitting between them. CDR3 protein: CASSLSRTAYEQYF. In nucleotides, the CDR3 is TGTGCCAGCAGTTTATCGCGGACAGCCTACGAGCAGTACTTC.

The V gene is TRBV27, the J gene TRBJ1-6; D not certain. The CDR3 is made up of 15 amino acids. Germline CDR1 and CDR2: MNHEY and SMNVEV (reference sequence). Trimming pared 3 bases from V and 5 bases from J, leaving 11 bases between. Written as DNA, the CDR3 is TGTGCCAGCAGTTTCCGGTGGGCAGATAATTCACCCCTCCACTTT. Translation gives CASSFRWADNSPLHF.

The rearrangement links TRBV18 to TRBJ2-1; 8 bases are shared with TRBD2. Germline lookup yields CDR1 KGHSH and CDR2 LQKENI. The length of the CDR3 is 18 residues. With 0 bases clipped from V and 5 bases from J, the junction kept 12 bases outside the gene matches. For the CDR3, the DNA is TGTGCCAGCTCACCACCACAGAGGGCGGGGGGAACTAACAATGAGCAGTTCTTC. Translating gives CASSPPQRAGGTNNEQFF.

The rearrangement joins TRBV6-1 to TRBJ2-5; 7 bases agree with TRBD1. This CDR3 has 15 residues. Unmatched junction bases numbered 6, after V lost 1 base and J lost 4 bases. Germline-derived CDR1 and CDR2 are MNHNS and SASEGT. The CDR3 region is CASSEVNRGIETQYF. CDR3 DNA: TGTGCCAGCAGTGAAGTAAACAGGGGTATAGAGACCCAGTACTTC.

The CDR3: CASSIGGQGSNQPQHF. CDR3 nucleotide sequence: TGTGCCAGTAGTATTGGGGGACAGGGGAGCAATCAGCCCCAGCATTTT. The gene calls are TRBV19 and TRBJ1-5; 10 bases map to TRBD1. CDR1 is LNHDA, CDR2 SQIVND, per germline (reference sequence). Trimming removed 3 bases from V and 1 base from J; junction bases left unmatched: 3. This CDR3 region has 16 residues.

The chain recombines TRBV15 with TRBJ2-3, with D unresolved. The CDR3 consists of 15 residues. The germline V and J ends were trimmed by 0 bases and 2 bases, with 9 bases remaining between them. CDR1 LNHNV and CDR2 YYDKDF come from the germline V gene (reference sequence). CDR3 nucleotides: TGTGCCACCAGCAGAGATACTGAATTCACAGATACGCAGTATTTT. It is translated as CATSRDTEFTDTQYF. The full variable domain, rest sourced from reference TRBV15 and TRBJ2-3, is DAMVIQNPRYQVTQFGKPVTLSCSQTLNHNVMYWYQQKSSQAPKLLFHYYDKDFNNEADTPDNFQSRRPNTSFCFLDIRSPGLGDTAMYLCATSRDTEFTDTQYFGPGTRLTVL.

CDR3 DNA sequence: TGTGCCAGCAGCCAAGATTGGGGGGGCGACTCCTATAATTCACCCCTCCACTTT. Its protein is CASSQDWGGDSYNSPLHF. This rearrangement joins TRBV4-2 to TRBJ1-6; D may be TRBD1 (6 bases). V gave up 0 bases and J gave up 0 bases, with 12 bases separating them. The CDR3 is made up of 18 amino acids. CDR1 and CDR2 from the germline V gene are LGHNA and YNFKEQ.

The CDR3 loop is CSASPWRDRLNQPQHF. CDR3 coding DNA: TGCAGTGCTAGTCCATGGCGGGACAGGCTCAATCAGCCCCAGCATTTT. The chain uses TRBV20-1 and TRBJ1-5; 8 bases are shared with TRBD1. This CDR3 has 16 amino acids. The trim removed 3 bases at V and 3 bases at J, leaving 10 bases unmatched. From germline, CDR1 is DFQATT and CDR2 SNEGSKA (reference sequence).

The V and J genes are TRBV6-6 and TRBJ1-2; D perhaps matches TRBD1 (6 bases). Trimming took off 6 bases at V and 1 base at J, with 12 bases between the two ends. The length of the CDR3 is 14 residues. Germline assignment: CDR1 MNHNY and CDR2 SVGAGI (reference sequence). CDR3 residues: CASSNREGNYGYTF. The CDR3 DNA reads TGTGCCAGCAGCAACAGGGAGGGTAACTATGGCTACACCTTC.

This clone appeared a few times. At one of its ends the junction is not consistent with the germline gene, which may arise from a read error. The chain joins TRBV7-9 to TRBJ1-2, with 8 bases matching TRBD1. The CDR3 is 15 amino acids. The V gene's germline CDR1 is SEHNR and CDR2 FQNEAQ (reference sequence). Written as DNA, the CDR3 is TGTGCCAGCAGCTTAATTGGGGGATCACAGGGGGATTTCAACTTC. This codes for CASSLIGGSQGDFNF. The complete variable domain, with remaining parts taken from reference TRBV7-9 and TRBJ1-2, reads DTGVSQNPRHKITKRGQNVTFRCDPISEHNRLYWYRQTLGQGPEFLTYFQNEAQLEKSRLLSDRFSAERPKGSFSTLEIQRTEQGDSAMYLCASSLIGGSQGDFNFGSGTRLTVV.

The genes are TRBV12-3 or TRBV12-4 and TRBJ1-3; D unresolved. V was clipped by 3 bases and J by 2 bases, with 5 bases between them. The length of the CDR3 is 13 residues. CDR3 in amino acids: CASSLSAGNTIYF. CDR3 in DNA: TGTGCCAGCAGTTTGTCGGCTGGAAACACCATATATTTT.